These 15 T cell receptor gamma chains originate from one sample sequenced in a study of gamma delta lymphoproliferative disorders and STAT genes. TCRdb reanalysed the multiplex PCR reads with CATT. The sample gives some 1,200 gamma-chain clones, 9.5% to 10% of which show up once; roughly 88% is in the top ten. PBMCs from patients and controls supplied the genomic DNA for sequencing. Sample: blood. The receptors stem from a human donor with gamma-delta T-cell large granular lymphocyte leukemia.

This clone was counted a few times. The chain uses TRGV5 and TRGJ1 or TRGJ2. The CDR3 has 14 amino acids. V shed 1 base and J 3 bases; nucleotides not matched to a gene: 6. Germline V lookup: CDR1 VINAFY, CDR2 YDVSNSKD. The CDR3 here is CATWDSRGYYKKLF. The CDR3 DNA reads TGTGCCACCTGGGACAGCAGGGGTTATTATAAGAAACTCTTT.

V and J are TRGV4 and TRGJ1 or TRGJ2. This CDR3 contains 16 residues. The germline V gene encodes CDR1 EGSTGY and CDR2 YDSYTSSV. The V segment lost 3 bases and the J segment 3 bases; nucleotides outside the gene matches: 14. CDR3 coding DNA: TGTGCCACCTGGGATCTTGGATGGAAGATTTATTATAAGAAACTCTTT. Protein: CATWDLGWKIYYKKLF.

By share, this clone counts as medium-sized. J is TRGJP2 and V is TRGV2. The CDR3 has 12 residues. The junction had 2 bases not matched to a gene; V was cut back by 0 bases and J by 10 bases. Germline values: CDR1 EGSNGY, CDR2 YDSYNSKV. The CDR3 here is CATWDGLWIKTF. The CDR3 DNA reads TGTGCCACCTGGGACGGGCTTTGGATCAAGACGTTT.

This clone is labeled as medium-sized. The V call is TRGV10, the J call TRGJ1 or TRGJ2. TRGV10 is assigned to the ORF class and has an uncertain function. This CDR3 contains 9 residues. V was clipped by 7 bases and J by 9 bases; unmatched bases: 1. CDR3 in amino acids: CAAWSKKLF. The CDR3 region has the DNA TGTGCTGCGTGGTCTAAGAAACTCTTT.

This clone came up many times. The rearrangement links TRGV3 to TRGJ1 or TRGJ2. J gave up 5 bases and V 2 bases, and 3 bases lay outside the gene matches. Germline V lookup: CDR1 VTNTFY, CDR2 YDVSTARD (reference sequence). This CDR3 region has 12 residues. CDR3 sequence (DNA): TGTGCCACCTGGGACAACCATTATAAGAAACTCTTT. Translated: CATWDNHYKKLF.

A word on this clone: This sample includes further DNA sequences coding for the same CDR3. The CDR3 DNA reads as TGTGCCACCTGGGACGGGCCTAAGTATAAGAAACTCTTT. Residues: CATWDGPKYKKLF. The V and J genes are TRGV2 and TRGJ1 or TRGJ2. Trimming at V came to 0 bases and at J to 7 bases, leaving 6 bases not matched to a gene. Germline CDR1 and CDR2: EGSNGY and YDSYNSKV. The CDR3 spans 13 residues.

This rearrangement joins TRGV3 to TRGJ1 or TRGJ2. Germline-derived CDR1 and CDR2 are VTNTFY and YDVSTARD (reference sequence). This CDR3 spans 16 amino acids. Trimming took 2 bases from V and 3 from J; bases not matched to a gene: 13. CDR3 region: CATWDIFSTIYYKKLF. DNA for the CDR3: TGTGCCACCTGGGACATCTTCTCCACAATTTATTATAAGAAACTCTTT.

In this sample, this clone is medium-sized. V gene TRGV8 combines with J gene TRGJP2. V was pared by 1 base and J by 3 bases, with 5 bases of the junction left unmatched. Germline V gives CDR1 VENAVY, CDR2 YDSYNSRV. The length of the CDR3 is 15 residues. CDR3 sequence: CATWDSWGSDWIKTF. The CDR3 nucleotides read TGTGCCACCTGGGATAGTTGGGGTAGTGATTGGATCAAGACGTTT.

To note about this clone: TCRdb has a much larger clone's protein, which differs at residue 4 from the translation of this DNA, likely because of a read error; what is shown is the protein translated from the DNA. The chain uses TRGV3 and TRGJ1 or TRGJ2. The CDR3 has 10 amino acids. The germline gives CDR1 VTNTFY, CDR2 YDVSTARD (reference sequence). V lost 12 bases, J lost 4 bases, and 6 bases stayed unmatched. CDR3 protein: CAPLYYKKLF. The CDR3 coding sequence is TGTGCCCCCCTCTATTATAAGAAACTCTTT.

Turning to this clone: Since a much larger clone is just one base distant, this may be a read error. This same CDR3 is encoded by further DNA sequences in the sample. The genes are TRGV10 and TRGJP2. TRGV10 is an open reading frame whose function is uncertain. The CDR3 has 21 residues. CDR3 in amino acids: CAAWDYRPGYFGRGGDWIKTF. The CDR3 DNA is TGTGCCGCGTGGGATTATAGACCCGGTTACTTCGGACGTGGTGGTGATTGGATCAAGACGTTT.

V and J are TRGV5 and TRGJ1 or TRGJ2. The ends lost 0 bases at V and 4 bases at J; junction bases unmatched: 3. CDR1 is VINAFY and CDR2 is YDVSNSKD in the germline V gene. The CDR3 is 13 amino acids. The CDR3 here is CATWDRHYYKKLF. CDR3 in DNA: TGTGCCACCTGGGACAGGCACTATTATAAGAAACTCTTT.

This clone was seen only a few times. The chain is built from TRGV8 and TRGJ1 or TRGJ2. The trim removed 0 bases at V and 6 bases at J, leaving 14 bases unmatched. CDR1 and CDR2 from the germline V gene are VENAVY and YDSYNSRV. The CDR3 totals 16 residues. CDR3 sequence reads: CATWDRLGLGCYKKLF. The CDR3 DNA reads as TGTGCCACCTGGGATAGGCTGGGTTTGGGATGTTATAAGAAACTCTTT.

The table lists this clone with many counts. V gene TRGV4 combines with J gene TRGJ1 or TRGJ2. Germline loops: CDR1 EGSTGY, CDR2 YDSYTSSV. Trimming at V came to 8 bases and at J to 7 bases, leaving 2 bases not matched to a gene. The CDR3 runs to 9 residues. CDR3: CATYYKKLF. CDR3 coding DNA: TGTGCCACCTACTATAAGAAACTCTTT.

By its share, this clone is medium-sized. This CDR3 is CATWAPPISSDWIKTF. The CDR3 DNA sequence: TGTGCCACCTGGGCTCCACCTATTAGTAGTGATTGGATCAAGACGTTT. This chain joins TRGV8 and TRGJP2. Losses at the gene ends were 5 bases for V and 1 base for J; bases not matched to a gene: 10. The CDR3 is made up of 16 amino acids. Germline V gene lookup returns CDR1 VENAVY and CDR2 YDSYNSRV.

This clone was recorded a few times. The chain links TRGV2 to TRGJ1 or TRGJ2. V dropped 0 bases and J dropped 6; count of bases not matched to a gene: 5. The CDR3 is 13 amino acids. Germline CDR1 is EGSNGY and CDR2 is YDSYNSKV. This CDR3 reads CATWDGPFYKKLF. DNA of the CDR3: TGTGCCACCTGGGACGGGCCTTTTTATAAGAAACTCTTT.